A selection of T cell receptor beta chains follows, all from one sample in a study of cytomegalovirus exposure and HLA in healthy donors. Clones were read by immunoSEQ multiplex PCR, and TCRdb kept only the in-frame ones, dropping some. This sample's clone table lists some 140,000 clones. Sequencing used PBMCs. The receptor set was obtained from a woman aged 55-69 years in good health and CMV-seronegative. Each CDR3 is given with its conserved first and last residue. A D gene is named only where the DNA matches it firmly.

j_call: TRBJ2-1; d_call: NA; v_call: TRBV6-1; cdr3_aa: CASSDRPRASYNEQFF; cdr3_nt: TGTGCCAGCAGTGACCGCCCGAGAGCCTCCTACAATGAGCAGTTCTTC
j_call: TRBJ1-2; d_call: NA; v_call: TRBV11-3; cdr3_aa: CASSLKGPGNYGYTF; cdr3_nt: TGTGCCAGCAGCTTAAAAGGTCCAGGGAACTATGGCTACACCTTC
j_call: TRBJ2-1; d_call: TRBD2; v_call: TRBV5-6; cdr3_aa: CASSLAGGQNEQFF; cdr3_nt: TGTGCCAGCAGCTTAGCGGGGGGGCAAAATGAGCAGTTCTTC
j_call: TRBJ2-7; d_call: TRBD2; v_call: TRBV9; cdr3_aa: CASSSFGLAGRSYEQYF; cdr3_nt: TGTGCCAGCAGCTCCTTCGGACTAGCGGGACGATCCTACGAGCAGTACTTC
j_call: TRBJ2-6; d_call: NA; v_call: TRBV10-3; cdr3_aa: CAISDSSGANVLTF; cdr3_nt: TGTGCCATCAGTGACAGCTCTGGGGCCAACGTCCTGACTTTC
j_call: TRBJ2-2; d_call: NA; v_call: TRBV5-1; cdr3_aa: CASSPSYTGELFF; cdr3_nt: TGCGCCAGCAGCCCCAGTTACACCGGGGAGCTGTTTTTT
j_call: TRBJ2-3; d_call: NA; v_call: TRBV7-6; cdr3_aa: CASSPTPPTDTQYF; cdr3_nt: TGTGCCAGCAGCCCGACTCCCCCCACAGATACGCAGTATTTT
j_call: TRBJ1-5; d_call: TRBD1; v_call: TRBV28; cdr3_aa: CASSRQGRQPQHF; cdr3_nt: TGTGCCAGCAGTCGACAGGGGCGGCAGCCCCAGCATTTT
j_call: TRBJ2-5; d_call: NA; v_call: TRBV5-1; cdr3_aa: CASSLAPGSETQYF; cdr3_nt: TGCGCCAGCAGCTTGGCGCCAGGGTCAGAGACCCAGTACTTC
j_call: TRBJ2-1; d_call: NA; v_call: TRBV11-1; cdr3_aa: CASSLSLSNEQFF; cdr3_nt: TGTGCCAGCAGCCTGTCTCTCTCTAATGAGCAGTTCTTC
j_call: TRBJ2-7; d_call: NA; v_call: TRBV27; cdr3_aa: CASSLVAAYSYEQYF; cdr3_nt: TGTGCCAGCAGTTTAGTAGCGGCCTATTCCTACGAGCAGTACTTC
j_call: TRBJ2-5; d_call: TRBD2; v_call: TRBV5-1; cdr3_aa: CASSTRTSGRAETQYF; cdr3_nt: TGCGCCAGCAGCACTCGGACTAGCGGGAGGGCGGAGACCCAGTACTTC
j_call: TRBJ2-1; d_call: NA; v_call: TRBV11-1; cdr3_aa: CASSSGQHNEQFF; cdr3_nt: TGTGCCAGCAGCTCTGGACAGCACAATGAGCAGTTCTTC
j_call: TRBJ2-1; d_call: NA; v_call: TRBV2; cdr3_aa: CASRRTTITYNEQFF; cdr3_nt: TGTGCCAGCAGGCGTACTACAATAACCTACAATGAGCAGTTCTTC
j_call: TRBJ2-1; d_call: NA; v_call: TRBV2; cdr3_aa: CASREGLPIYNEQFF; cdr3_nt: TGTGCCAGCAGAGAAGGACTACCTATCTACAATGAGCAGTTCTTC
j_call: TRBJ2-1; d_call: NA; v_call: TRBV16; cdr3_aa: CASSQYSGEGQFF; cdr3_nt: TGTGCCAGCAGCCAATACTCCGGAGAAGGGCAGTTCTTC
j_call: TRBJ2-5; d_call: NA; v_call: TRBV7-9; cdr3_aa: CASQQGIGETQYF; cdr3_nt: TGTGCCAGTCAACAGGGAATCGGAGAGACCCAGTACTTC
j_call: TRBJ2-7; d_call: NA; v_call: TRBV29-1; cdr3_aa: CSLSNEQYF; cdr3_nt: TGCAGTCTCTCTAACGAGCAGTACTTC
j_call: TRBJ1-2; d_call: NA; v_call: TRBV18; cdr3_aa: CASSPRDLEGYTF; cdr3_nt: TGTGCCAGCTCACCGCGGGACCTCGAGGGCTACACCTTC
j_call: TRBJ2-7; d_call: TRBD2; v_call: TRBV6-1; cdr3_aa: CASSGGLAGAYEQYF; cdr3_nt: TGTGCCAGCAGTGGGGGACTAGCGGGAGCCTACGAGCAGTACTTC
j_call: TRBJ1-5; d_call: NA; v_call: TRBV30; cdr3_aa: CAWSVRGNQPQHF; cdr3_nt: TGTGCCTGGAGTGTACGGGGGAATCAGCCCCAGCATTTT
j_call: TRBJ1-3; d_call: NA; v_call: TRBV4-1; cdr3_aa: CASSQDIGRAVGNTIYF; cdr3_nt: TGCGCCAGCAGCCAAGATATCGGCAGGGCCGTCGGAAACACCATATATTTT
j_call: TRBJ2-3; d_call: TRBD2; v_call: TRBV9; cdr3_aa: CASSVSPQLAGGHTDTQYF; cdr3_nt: TGTGCCAGCAGCGTCTCCCCCCAGCTAGCGGGGGGCCACACAGATACGCAGTATTTT
j_call: TRBJ1-2; d_call: NA; v_call: TRBV14; cdr3_aa: CASSPRGGESYGYTF; cdr3_nt: TGTGCCAGCAGCCCACGGGGGGGGGAGAGCTATGGCTACACCTTC
j_call: TRBJ1-5; d_call: NA; v_call: TRBV6-4; cdr3_aa: CASLGVSNQPQHF; cdr3_nt: TGTGCCTCCCTCGGGGTAAGCAATCAGCCCCAGCATTTT
j_call: TRBJ2-7; d_call: TRBD2; v_call: TRBV19; cdr3_aa: CASSIGSGRAYEQYF; cdr3_nt: TGTGCCAGTAGTATAGGTAGCGGGAGGGCCTACGAGCAGTACTTC
j_call: TRBJ2-6; d_call: TRBD1; v_call: TRBV7-3; cdr3_aa: CASSLIGTANSGANVLTF; cdr3_nt: TGTGCCAGCAGCTTAATTGGGACAGCAAACTCTGGGGCCAACGTCCTGACTTTC
j_call: TRBJ2-7; d_call: TRBD2; v_call: TRBV7-2; cdr3_aa: CASSWGLASYEQYF; cdr3_nt: TGTGCCAGCAGCTGGGGACTAGCCTCCTACGAGCAGTACTTC
j_call: TRBJ2-5; d_call: NA; v_call: TRBV9; cdr3_aa: CASSVGVGPQETQYF; cdr3_nt: TGTGCCAGCAGCGTAGGGGTGGGGCCCCAAGAGACCCAGTACTTC
j_call: TRBJ2-7; d_call: TRBD1; v_call: TRBV6-5; cdr3_aa: CASSYTTGDYEQYF; cdr3_nt: TGTGCCAGCAGTTACACGACAGGGGACTACGAGCAGTACTTC
j_call: TRBJ1-2; d_call: TRBD1; v_call: TRBV5-1; cdr3_aa: CASSFNRGRMGYTF; cdr3_nt: TGCGCCAGCAGCTTCAACAGGGGGCGGATGGGCTACACCTTC
j_call: TRBJ2-2; d_call: NA; v_call: TRBV11-2; cdr3_aa: CASSSLIRTAGELFF; cdr3_nt: TGTGCCAGCAGCTCATTAATAAGGACAGCCGGGGAGCTGTTTTTT
j_call: TRBJ1-4; d_call: NA; v_call: TRBV6-5; cdr3_aa: CASSYAGSTNEKLFF; cdr3_nt: TGTGCCAGCAGTTACGCAGGGTCAACTAATGAAAAACTGTTTTTT
j_call: TRBJ1-4; d_call: NA; v_call: TRBV6-1; cdr3_aa: CASSDPPRRAEKLFF; cdr3_nt: TGTGCCAGCAGTGACCCCCCTCGGAGGGCTGAAAAACTGTTTTTT
j_call: TRBJ2-5; d_call: TRBD2; v_call: TRBV9; cdr3_aa: CASSPGTSVKETQYF; cdr3_nt: TGTGCCAGCAGCCCGGGGACTAGCGTTAAGGAGACCCAGTACTTC
j_call: TRBJ1-2; d_call: TRBD1; v_call: TRBV9; cdr3_aa: CASSVEGTGDGYTF; cdr3_nt: TGTGCCAGCAGCGTAGAGGGGACAGGGGATGGCTACACCTTC
j_call: TRBJ2-7; d_call: TRBD1; v_call: TRBV13; cdr3_aa: CASSLSGTAYEQYF; cdr3_nt: TGTGCCAGCAGTCTTTCCGGGACAGCCTACGAGCAGTACTTC